This T cell receptor beta chain is drawn from a study of T cell changes during pregnancy in multiple sclerosis. Profiling relied on immunoSEQ multiplex PCR, and the TCRdb table lists in-frame clones only, not all of them. The sample shows some 80,000 clones, about 94% of them seen only once. CDR1 and CDR2 from the germline V gene are SGHVS and FQNEAQ. Between the trimmed V and J ends, which lost 1 base and 4 bases, there was a span of 16 bases. CDR3 length: 16 amino acids. The J gene is TRBJ2-5, the V gene TRBV7-8; weak D call: TRBD2 (7 bases). The material sequenced was CD4+ T cells from peripheral blood mononuclear cells, taken after pregnancy. The source is a female donor with multiple sclerosis, enrolled in a pregnancy study. The CDR3 DNA reads TGTGCCAGCAGCTTAGTCCACGGGGGCGGGGGAGAGACCCAGTACTTC. Its protein product is CASSLVHGGGGETQYF.